These 24 T cell receptor beta chains came from one sample sequenced in a study of identical twins. TCRdb redid the calling of the 5' RACE reads with MiXCR, one entry per CDR3 protein. The sample gives some 1,700,000 distinct CDR3 sequences, around 29% of which show up once; 0.25% to 0.3% is in the top ten. The sample was cord blood. Receptor source: a newborn girl in good health.

This clonotype was counted between two and nine times. The genes are TRBV7-2 and TRBJ2-3; 8 nucleotides agree with TRBD2. J lost 4 bases, V lost 1 base, and 7 bases had no gene match. The V gene's germline CDR1 is SGHTA and CDR2 FQGNSA. This CDR3 is built from 16 residues. The chain's CDR3 is CASSLVLRGGPDTQYF. As DNA, the CDR3 is TGTGCCAGCAGCTTAGTTCTCCGGGGGGGGCCAGATACGCAGTATTTT.

Notes on this clonotype: One junction end does not reproduce the germline sequence, and a read error may be involved. This chain links TRBV5-1 with TRBJ2-1, with D tentatively TRBD1 (6 bases). Germline-derived CDR1 and CDR2 are SGHRS and YFSETQ. This CDR3 has 17 amino acids. The CDR3 DNA is TGCGCCAGCAGCTTGGTGACAGGAGCCACGAAATCCAATAAGCAGTTCTTC. This gives the protein CASSLVTGATKSNKQFF.

This clonotype was detected only a few times. The chain employs TRBV6-1 and TRBJ1-5; D ambiguous. Germline values: CDR1 MNHNS, CDR2 SASEGT. The CDR3 has 16 residues. Trimming removed 6 bases at V and 0 bases at J, with 15 bases between. The CDR3 bases are TGTGCCAGCAGGCTGGGTTTACACCTTAGCAATCAGCCCCAGCATTTT. Translated: CASRLGLHLSNQPQHF.

About this clonotype itself: An end of the junction differs from the germline gene, which may be a read error. This chain uses TRBV9 with TRBJ1-1, with TRBD1 as a possible D gene (5 bases). CDR1 is SGDLS and CDR2 is YYNGEE in the germline V gene. This CDR3 has 13 amino acids. DNA for the CDR3: TGTGCCAGCAGCGAGGGACTGAAAACTGAAGCTTTCTTT. Its translation is CASSEGLKTEAFF.

On this clonotype itself: The junction departs from germline at one end; a sequencing error may be responsible. The rearrangement links TRBV25-1 to TRBJ2-5, with a weak D call TRBD1 (5 bases). Near its end, the DNA agrees better with TRBJ2-7, so the J call may be wrong. There are 14 residues in the CDR3. Germline V lookup: CDR1 MGHDK, CDR2 SYGVNS. CDR3 amino acids: CAGSEWGSQDEQYF. The CDR3 DNA follows: TGTGCCGGCAGTGAATGGGGCAGCCAGGACGAGCAGTACTTC.

This sequence joins TRBV5-1 and TRBJ2-2; 7 nucleotides agree with TRBD1. Germline CDR1 and CDR2: SGHRS and YFSETQ. The CDR3 is 14 amino acids. The V gene end was trimmed by 7 bases and the J gene end by 5 bases; junction bases not matched to a gene: 8. DNA of the CDR3: TGCGCCAGCGGAGAGACAGGGCGGACCGGGGAGCTGTTTTTT. Translated, it gives CASGETGRTGELFF.

The sample holds many counts of this clonotype. This rearrangement joins TRBV29-1 to TRBJ2-7; 8 bases are a match to TRBD1. V shed 4 bases, J shed 7 bases, and the junction held 6 bases outside the gene matches. Germline V gives CDR1 SQVTM, CDR2 ANQGSEA. This CDR3 is built from 12 residues. CDR3: CSVVQGAREQYF. CDR3 coding DNA: TGCAGCGTTGTCCAGGGGGCGCGTGAGCAGTACTTC.

V is TRBV28 and J is TRBJ2-3; D gene ambiguous. Germline CDR1 is MDHEN and CDR2 is SYDVKM. The V and J ends lost 3 bases and 2 bases respectively, with 9 bases between them. The CDR3 loop spans 14 amino acids. CDR3: CASSFYGSTDTQYF. The CDR3 DNA follows: TGTGCCAGCAGTTTTTATGGATCCACAGATACGCAGTATTTT.

The J gene is TRBJ1-4, the V gene TRBV9, with D perhaps TRBD1 (6 bases). Trimming left V 4 bases short and J 7 bases short, with 23 bases between. The CDR3 covers 17 residues. Per germline, CDR1 SGDLS and CDR2 YYNGEE. CDR3 nucleotide sequence: TGTGCCAGCAGCCCGGGGGCGGGGGCGGTTGGTGGTGAAAAACTGTTTTTT. Amino acids: CASSPGAGAVGGEKLFF.

The gene calls are TRBV5-5 and TRBJ2-1; D is uncertain. Trimming removed 2 bases at V and 3 bases at J, with 6 bases between. CDR1 SGHKS and CDR2 YYEKEE come from the germline V gene (reference sequence). The CDR3 is 13 residues long. The CDR3 sequence: CASSFILYNEQFF. The CDR3 bases are TGTGCCAGCAGCTTCATCCTCTACAATGAGCAGTTCTTC.

This clonotype was recorded a few times. The rearrangement uses TRBV7-2 and TRBJ1-2; D gene ambiguous. From germline, CDR1 is SGHTA and CDR2 FQGNSA. This CDR3 spans 13 amino acids. V lost 3 bases and J 6 bases, leaving 11 bases between the germline ends. DNA for the CDR3: TGTGCCAGCAGCTTTCGGGGATCCAATGGCTACACCTTC. It is translated as CASSFRGSNGYTF.

This clonotype was picked up many times. The rearrangement joins TRBV10-3 to TRBJ2-1; D unclear. CDR1 ENHRY and CDR2 SYGVKD come from the germline V gene. The V end lost 6 bases, the J end lost 10 bases, and 10 bases lay between the germline ends. The CDR3 sequence is 11 residues long. The CDR3 loop reads CAIREEREQFF. CDR3 DNA sequence: TGTGCCATCAGAGAGGAACGCGAGCAGTTCTTC.

V is TRBV27 and J is TRBJ1-5; D is undetermined. In germline, CDR1 is MNHEY, CDR2 SMNVEV (reference sequence). V was pared by 2 bases and J by 8 bases, with 10 bases between. This CDR3 has 13 amino acids. CDR3: CASSLKGGKPQHF. The CDR3, as DNA: TGTGCCAGCAGTTTAAAAGGCGGGAAGCCCCAGCATTTT.

Concerning this clonotype itself: The junction differs from germline at one of its ends, possibly a read error. The chain recombines TRBV5-1 with TRBJ1-6; the match to TRBD1 covers 9 bases. The CDR3 extends over 16 amino acids. Germline V gene lookup returns CDR1 SGHRS and CDR2 YFSETQ. The CDR3 spells CASSFATGGNNSPPHF. The CDR3 bases are TGCGCCAGCAGCTTCGCAACAGGGGGCAATAATTCACCCCCCCACTTT.

This chain links TRBV11-2 with TRBJ1-1; D might be TRBD1 (5 bases). The CDR3 spans 15 residues. Trimming left V 1 base short and J 3 bases short, with 12 bases between. Germline loops: CDR1 SGHAT, CDR2 FQNNGV. The CDR3 DNA reads TGTGCCAGCAGCTTAGGACGGACGGGGGACACTGAAGCTTTCTTT. The encoded protein is CASSLGRTGDTEAFF.

The CDR3 DNA follows: TGTGCCAGCAGTGCGGGGGGGGCCCCAGATACGCAGTATTTT. Translation: CASSAGGAPDTQYF. This chain uses TRBV2 with TRBJ2-3; the match to TRBD2 covers 8 bases. CDR1 and CDR2 (germline): SNHLY, FYNNEI. V lost 4 bases, J lost 4 bases, and 4 bases stayed unmatched. CDR3 length: 14 residues.

The sample holds a few counts of this clonotype. The chain carries TRBV6-1 and TRBJ2-7; D perhaps matches TRBD2 (5 bases). The V and J ends lost 0 bases and 2 bases respectively, with 35 bases between them. CDR3 length: 23 residues. Germline V gives CDR1 MNHNS, CDR2 SASEGT. CDR3 sequence reads: CASSEAGWECVLWDIVVPYEQYF. CDR3 DNA: TGTGCCAGCAGTGAAGCCGGATGGGAGTGTGTGCTTTGGGATATTGTCGTACCCTACGAGCAGTACTTC.

This clonotype was recorded at least ten times. The V call is TRBV28, the J call TRBJ2-1; 7 bases are a match to TRBD2. J was trimmed by 7 bases and V by 4 bases; bases with no gene match: 10. Germline CDR1 reads MDHEN; CDR2 reads SYDVKM. This CDR3 contains 15 residues. CDR3 sequence (DNA): TGTGCCAGCAGTTGGTGGACTAGTAACAGGAATGAGCAGTTCTTC. This codes for CASSWWTSNRNEQFF. The complete variable domain, with remaining parts taken from reference TRBV28 and TRBJ2-1, reads DVKVTQSSRYLVKRTGEKVFLECVQDMDHENMFWYRQDPGLGLRLIYFSYDVKMKEKGDIPEGYSVSREKKERFSLILESASTNQTSMYLCASSWWTSNRNEQFFGPGTRLTVL.

The chain couples TRBV12-3 or TRBV12-4 to TRBJ1-1, with TRBD1 identical over 10 bases. V shed 6 bases, J shed 6 bases, and the junction held 7 bases outside the gene matches. The CDR3 extends over 14 amino acids. The CDR3 protein is CASSRTGGVPEAFF. In nucleotides, the CDR3 is TGTGCCAGCAGCCGGACAGGGGGAGTCCCTGAAGCTTTCTTT.

This clonotype has only a few counts. The rearrangement links TRBV25-1 to TRBJ1-4; 10 nucleotides line up with TRBD1. The CDR3 contains 15 residues. CDR1 is MGHDK and CDR2 is SYGVNS in the germline V gene. Trimming at V came to 4 bases and at J to 6 bases, leaving 5 bases not matched to a gene. CDR3 amino acids: CASSVHGQGDEKLFF. Here the CDR3 DNA reads TGTGCCAGCAGTGTTCACGGACAGGGGGATGAAAAACTGTTTTTT.

The rearrangement links TRBV5-1 to TRBJ2-3; perhaps TRBD1 as D (6 bases). V was trimmed by 3 bases and J by 11 bases, leaving 10 bases between them. The CDR3 is 11 residues long. Per germline, CDR1 SGHRS and CDR2 YFSETQ. Written as DNA, the CDR3 is TGCGCCAGCAGCTCAGGGGTCCTGCAGTATTTT. It translates to CASSSGVLQYF.

The genes are TRBV5-5 and TRBJ1-6; D is possibly TRBD1 (5 bases). Germline V gene lookup returns CDR1 SGHKS and CDR2 YYEKEE (reference sequence). The V end lost 4 bases, the J end lost 0 bases, and 14 bases lay between the germline ends. CDR3 size: 17 residues. CDR3 protein: CASSGGYGSSYNSPLHF. CDR3 DNA: TGTGCCAGCAGCGGGGGGTACGGGAGCTCCTATAATTCACCCCTCCACTTT. Variable domain in full (rest from reference TRBV5-5 and TRBJ1-6): DAGVTQSPTHLIKTRGQQVTLRCSPISGHKSVSWYQQVLGQGPQFIFQYYEKEERGRGNFPDRFSARQFPNYSSELNVNALLLGDSALYLCASSGGYGSSYNSPLHFGNGTRLTVT.

This chain links TRBV6-6 with TRBJ1-5; TRBD1 aligns across 8 bases. CDR1 is MNHNY and CDR2 is SVGAGI in the germline V gene (reference sequence). This CDR3 region has 16 residues. The J segment lost 2 bases and the V segment lost 5 bases, leaving 8 bases of the junction unmatched. The CDR3 sequence is CASSMRTGSGNQPQHF. Here the CDR3 DNA reads TGTGCCAGCAGTATGCGGACAGGGAGTGGCAATCAGCCCCAGCATTTT.

J is TRBJ1-2 and V is TRBV25-1; 7 bases are shared with TRBD1. This CDR3 has 18 amino acids. Germline V CDR1 and CDR2: MGHDK, SYGVNS. V was clipped by 1 base and J by 4 bases; unmatched bases: 15. In nucleotides, the CDR3 is TGTGCCAGCAGTGAATCCACTATCTCCGGGACAGTGAGCTATGGCTACACCTTC. Protein sequence: CASSESTISGTVSYGYTF.